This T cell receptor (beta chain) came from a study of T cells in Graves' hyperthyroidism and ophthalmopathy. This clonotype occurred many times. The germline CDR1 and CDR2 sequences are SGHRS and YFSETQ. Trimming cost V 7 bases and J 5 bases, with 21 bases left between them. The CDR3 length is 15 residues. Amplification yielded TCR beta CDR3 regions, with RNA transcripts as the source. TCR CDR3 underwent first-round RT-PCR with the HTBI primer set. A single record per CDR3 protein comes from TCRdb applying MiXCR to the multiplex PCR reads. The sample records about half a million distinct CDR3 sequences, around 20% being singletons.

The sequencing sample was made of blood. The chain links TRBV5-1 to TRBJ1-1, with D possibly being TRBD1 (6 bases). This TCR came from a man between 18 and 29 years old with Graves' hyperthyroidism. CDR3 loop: CASYRTPQGGTEAFF. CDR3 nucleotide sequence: TGCGCCAGCTACCGAACCCCACAGGGAGGGACTGAAGCTTTCTTT. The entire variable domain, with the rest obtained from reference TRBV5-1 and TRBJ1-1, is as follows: KAGVTQTPRYLIKTRGQQVTLSCSPISGHRSVSWYQQTPGQGLQFLFEYFSETQRNKGNFPGRFSGRQFSNSRSEMNVSTLELGDSALYLCASYRTPQGGTEAFFGQGTRLTVV.